This T cell receptor (beta chain) was found in a study of CD8+ T cells in alopecia areata. Whole-study context: The drug, oral tofacitinib, was given to treated patients at 5 to 10 mg twice daily.

Lesional scalp tissue (obtained by punch biopsy) and peripheral blood were collected from alopecia areata patients. It was cDNA, reverse transcribed from extracted RNA, that served as the sequencing template. The repertoire was sequenced with immunoSEQ multiplex PCR; TCRdb's copy has only in-frame clones and lacks some. The table lists about 200,000 clones, roughly 57% of them singletons. The CDR3 has 12 amino acids. V gave up 4 bases and J gave up 7 bases, with 13 bases separating them. CDR1 and CDR2 from the germline V gene are SQVTM and ANQGSEA. In regard to this clone: Its antigen remains unknown.

Broader study findings: Especially in alopecia totalis/universalis, lesional scalp showed greater clonality than normal scalp did.

The source of this sequence is a human donor with alopecia areata. The genes are TRBV29-1 and TRBJ1-2, with no clear D. The sample here was CD4+ T cells sorted from blood, taken at week 0. The CDR3 DNA reads as TGCAGCGTTGTTCCCAACTGGGGTGGCTACACCTTC. Translation gives CSVVPNWGGYTF.